These T cell receptor beta chains were read from a single sample in a study of blood T cell repertoires in COVID-19. Generated by immunoSEQ multiplex PCR, the TCRdb table keeps only in-frame clones and is missing some. The sample has about 480,000 clones, 85% to 90% seen once. Sample: peripheral blood. All receptors come from a woman aged 45-59 years with COVID-19, enrolled during active disease. The CDR3 runs from the conserved cysteine through the conserved F or W. The D gene is left open where the match is weak. Clone size is given for some rows only: seen once, a few or many times, or a class if the clone is expanded.

D gene,J gene,clone size,V gene,CDR3 protein,CDR3 DNA
TRBD1,TRBJ2-3,NA,TRBV24-1,CATSDPGQGTDTQYF,TGTGCCACCAGTGATCCGGGACAGGGCACAGATACGCAGTATTTT
NA,TRBJ1-5,NA,TRBV24-1,CATSAPRLLDSSNQPQHF,TGTGCCACCAGTGCCCCTCGCCTCCTCGACAGTAGCAATCAGCCCCAGCATTTT
TRBD1,TRBJ1-4,NA,TRBV6-5,CASSYSIGTGNEKLFF,TGTGCCAGCAGTTACTCGATCGGGACAGGGAATGAAAAACTGTTTTTT
NA,TRBJ2-3,NA,TRBV7-2,CASSPPGGDTQYF,TGTGCCAGCAGCCCTCCTGGCGGGGATACGCAGTATTTT
NA,TRBJ2-3,NA,TRBV30,CAWIDRGGGTDTQYF,TGTGCCTGGATAGATCGAGGGGGGGGCACAGATACGCAGTATTTT
TRBD1,TRBJ2-6,NA,TRBV9,CASSPGGSLSSGANVLTF,TGTGCCAGCAGCCCAGGGGGCAGTCTAAGCTCTGGGGCCAACGTCCTGACTTTC
NA,TRBJ1-1,NA,TRBV5-6,CASSFGGNTEAFF,TGTGCCAGCAGCTTTGGCGGGAACACTGAAGCTTTCTTT
NA,TRBJ1-2,NA,TRBV19,CASSIAGYYGYTF,TGTGCCAGTAGTATCGCAGGGTACTATGGCTACACCTTC
NA,TRBJ1-2,NA,TRBV30,CAWTAVGYGYTF,TGTGCCTGGACAGCGGTGGGCTATGGCTACACCTTC
TRBD1,TRBJ2-7,NA,TRBV30,CAWSVTFGTGTYEQYF,TGTGCCTGGAGTGTAACTTTTGGGACAGGGACCTACGAGCAGTACTTC
TRBD2,TRBJ2-1,NA,TRBV7-7,CASSPRGGGSNEQFF,TGTGCCAGCAGCCCCCGGGGCGGGGGGAGCAATGAGCAGTTCTTC
NA,TRBJ2-3,NA,TRBV19,CASSMGGGDTQYF,TGTGCCAGTAGTATGGGAGGGGGAGATACGCAGTATTTT
NA,TRBJ1-1,NA,TRBV5-1,CASSLRQDYTEAFF,TGCGCCAGCAGCTTGAGACAGGATTACACTGAAGCTTTCTTT
NA,TRBJ2-7,NA,TRBV12-3/TRBV12-4,CASSLETRGEQYF,TGTGCCAGCAGTTTAGAGACCCGGGGCGAGCAGTACTTC
TRBD2,TRBJ2-1,NA,TRBV27,CASSILAGASQFF,TGTGCCAGCAGTATACTAGCGGGGGCGTCTCAGTTCTTC
NA,TRBJ2-7,once,TRBV5-1,CASSLEGGAHEQYF,TGCGCCAGCAGCTTGGAAGGTGGGGCCCACGAGCAGTACTTC
TRBD1,TRBJ1-2,NA,TRBV6-5,CASSPLPGQGIGYTF,TGTGCCAGCAGTCCCCTCCCCGGACAGGGAATTGGCTACACCTTC
TRBD2,TRBJ2-5,NA,TRBV2,CASLRLAGPRETQYF,TGTGCCAGCTTGAGGCTAGCGGGGCCCAGGGAGACCCAGTACTTC
NA,TRBJ1-6,NA,TRBV24-1,CATSSGWHSPLHF,TGTGCCACCAGTTCAGGGTGGCATTCACCCCTCCACTTT
TRBD1,TRBJ1-5,NA,TRBV6-1,CASSDRGDNQPQHF,TGTGCCAGCAGTGACAGGGGGGACAATCAGCCCCAGCATTTT
TRBD1,TRBJ1-3,NA,TRBV7-3,CASSSGTVTGNTIYF,TGTGCCAGCAGCTCCGGGACAGTTACTGGAAACACCATATATTTT
NA,TRBJ1-5,NA,TRBV11-2,CASSPTGGSNQPQHF,TGTGCCAGCAGCCCGACGGGGGGGAGCAATCAGCCCCAGCATTTT
NA,TRBJ2-7,once,TRBV2,CASSGGTHVSYEQYF,TGTGCCAGCAGTGGCGGGACGCACGTCTCCTACGAGCAGTACTTC
NA,TRBJ2-7,NA,TRBV18,CASSSYRADGQYF,TGTGCCAGCTCATCCTACAGGGCGGACGGGCAGTACTTC
TRBD2,TRBJ2-2,few,TRBV6-5,CASTPSGGAFGELFF,TGTGCCAGCACCCCTAGCGGGGGGGCGTTCGGGGAGCTGTTTTTT
TRBD2,TRBJ2-7,NA,TRBV5-4,CASRRRTSGGAKFNEQYF,TGTGCCAGCAGACGGAGGACTAGCGGGGGGGCTAAGTTCAACGAGCAGTACTTC
NA,TRBJ2-7,NA,TRBV7-9,CASSRGGRDEQYF,TGTGCCAGCTCCAGGGGGGGGAGGGACGAGCAGTACTTC
TRBD2,TRBJ2-3,NA,TRBV2,CASSRLAEDTQYF,TGTGCCAGCAGTCGACTAGCGGAAGATACGCAGTATTTT
TRBD1,TRBJ1-1,NA,TRBV4-1,CASSRPATGGAEAFF,TGCGCCAGCAGCCGCCCCGCGACAGGGGGGGCTGAAGCTTTCTTT
NA,TRBJ2-5,once,TRBV20-1,CSASPREETQYF,TGCAGTGCTAGTCCCAGGGAAGAGACCCAGTACTTC